This T cell receptor (beta chain) was identified in a study of T cells in pancreatic ductal adenocarcinoma. Study observations and caveats: Blood had more productive templates and about 8-fold more unique clonotypes than tumor. This surgical cohort overrepresents the minority presenting with early-stage disease. Comparisons of tumor and blood clonality may show falsely lower tumor diversity. No significant tumor-blood clonality difference; means were about 0.12 and 0.073.

Sequencing was performed with immunoSEQ multiplex PCR; in TCRdb, only in-frame clones are kept and a portion is missing. The data hold some 20,000 clones, with roughly 90% observed a single time. Surgery without prior neoadjuvant therapy was the treatment of the selected pancreatic ductal adenocarcinoma patients. This clone was seen just once. What it recognizes is unknown. The sequence was obtained from a human donor with pancreatic ductal adenocarcinoma. Sequencing used PBMCs.

The DNA for the CDR3 is TGTGCCAGCAGTGAATTTGGGGGGGAAGATGAAGCTTTCTTT. Residues: CASSEFGGEDEAFF. The J gene is TRBJ1-1, the V gene TRBV6-1; perhaps TRBD1 as D (5 bases). This CDR3 comprises 14 residues. Trimming took off 2 bases at V and 7 bases at J, with 14 bases between the two ends. CDR1 is MNHNS and CDR2 is SASEGT in the germline V gene.